The 32 T cell receptor beta chains reported below all come from one sample, sequenced in a study of T cells in Graves' hyperthyroidism and ophthalmopathy. Amplification targeted TCR beta CDR3 regions from RNA transcripts. Initially, a first-round RT-PCR of the TCR CDR3 employed the HTBI primer set. MiXCR, applied by TCRdb to the multiplex PCR reads, yields one record per CDR3 protein. The repertoire holds around 350,000 distinct CDR3 sequences, with around a quarter as singletons. The sequencing sample was made of blood. These receptors originate from a man aged 50 to 59 with Graves' hyperthyroidism.

A remark on this clonotype: A read error is likely, as this CDR3 ends without the conserved phenylalanine or tryptophan. The chain employs TRBV20-1 and TRBJ2-5; 8 bases are a match to TRBD1. The CDR3 is 13 amino acids. V was pared by 4 bases and J by 4 bases, with 5 bases of the junction left unmatched. Germline CDR1 is DFQATT and CDR2 is SNEGSKA (reference sequence). The chain's CDR3 is CSATQGALETQYS. CDR3 bases: TGCAGTGCTACCCAGGGGGCTCTAGAGACCCAGTACTCC.

The CDR3 coding sequence is TGTGCCAGCAAAGGGAGGGCGCAAGAGACCCAGTACTTC. As protein: CASKGRAQETQYF. This chain joins TRBV2 and TRBJ2-5, with 7 bases lining up with TRBD2. This CDR3 is 13 amino acids long. V was pared by 7 bases and J by 2 bases, with 4 bases of the junction left unmatched. Per germline, CDR1 SNHLY and CDR2 FYNNEI.

This clonotype has only a few counts. The rearrangement uses TRBV7-2 and TRBJ2-7; D is unresolved. This CDR3 is 15 amino acids long. V was shortened by 1 base and J by 0 bases, with 10 bases between the two germline ends. Germline values: CDR1 SGHTA, CDR2 FQGNSA. The chain's CDR3 is CASSLVRLSSYEQYF. In DNA form, the CDR3 reads TGTGCCAGCAGCTTAGTTCGGCTGAGCTCCTACGAGCAGTACTTC.

This clonotype has just a few counts. V is TRBV29-1 and J is TRBJ2-5, with D uncertain. The CDR3 contains 12 residues. V was cut by 4 bases and J by 3 bases, with 9 bases left in between. Germline loops: CDR1 SQVTM, CDR2 ANQGSEA. For the CDR3, the DNA is TGCAGCGTTGTAGGGCTCGAAGAGACCCAGTACTTC. Protein sequence: CSVVGLEETQYF. Full variable domain (rest looked up from reference TRBV29-1 and TRBJ2-5): SAVISQKPSRDICQRGTSLTIQCQVDSQVTMMFWYRQQPGQSLTLIATANQGSEATYESGFVIDKFPISRPNLTFSTLTVSNMSPEDSSIYLCSVVGLEETQYFGPGTRLLVL.

This sequence joins TRBV29-1 and TRBJ2-7; possible D gene TRBD2, 5 bases. Trimming cost V 5 bases and J 3 bases, with 14 bases left between them. The CDR3 has 13 amino acids. Germline CDR1 reads SQVTM; CDR2 reads ANQGSEA. Here the CDR3 DNA reads TGCAGCGTTCGCGGGCTTGACGGCTACGAGCAGTACTTC. Its translation is CSVRGLDGYEQYF.

This clonotype has at least ten counts. The chain employs TRBV12-3 or TRBV12-4 and TRBJ2-5; D unclear. Trimming cost V 5 bases and J 2 bases, with 15 bases left between them. The CDR3 runs 15 residues. CDR3 nucleotide sequence: TGTGCCAGCAGTGGATCTGGGATAGGGCAAGAGACCCAGTACTTC. Its protein is CASSGSGIGQETQYF.

This clonotype was seen a handful of times. V usage is TRBV20-1 and J usage is TRBJ1-2; D not resolved. The V gene's germline CDR1 is DFQATT and CDR2 SNEGSKA (reference sequence). Trimming took off 4 bases at V and 0 bases at J, with 9 bases between the two ends. The CDR3 spans 13 residues. CDR3 DNA: TGCAGTGCTAAGGACGGAACTAACTATGGCTACACCTTC. Protein product: CSAKDGTNYGYTF.

This rearrangement joins TRBV2 to TRBJ1-5; unclear D gene. Trimming removed 0 bases from V and 1 base from J, with 4 bases in between. Germline CDR1 reads SNHLY; CDR2 reads FYNNEI. The CDR3 spans 14 residues. CDR3 DNA sequence: TGTGCCAGCAGTGAAGCGGGGAGCAATCAGCCCCAGCATTTT. Translated, it gives CASSEAGSNQPQHF. Full variable domain (outside the CDR3, taken from reference TRBV2 and TRBJ1-5): EPEVTQTPSHQVTQMGQEVILRCVPISNHLYFYWYRQILGQKVEFLVSFYNNEISEKSEIFDDQFSVERPDGSNFTLKIRSTKLEDSAMYFCASSEAGSNQPQHFGDGTRLSIL.

CDR3 region: CAWETGSGNTIYF. The CDR3 coding sequence is TGTGCCTGGGAGACCGGCTCTGGAAACACCATATATTTT. The chain has TRBV30 and TRBJ1-3; no definite D call. Trimming shortened V by 5 bases and J by 0 bases, and 8 bases separated the two germline ends. Germline V gene data show CDR1 as GTSNPN and CDR2 as SVGIG (reference sequence). The CDR3 extends over 13 amino acids.

Comment on this clonotype: A junction boundary mismatches the germline segment, possibly from a read error. The CDR3 region has the DNA TGTGTCACCATGGGTGTCGCTCAGGGAGTCGGCAATGAGCAGTACTTC. Its protein product is CVTMGVAQGVGNEQYF. V is TRBV24-1 and J is TRBJ2-1, with D perhaps being TRBD1 or TRBD2 (5 bases each). The assigned J gene may be wrong: the sequence end matches TRBJ2-7 better. The CDR3 contains 16 residues. Germline CDR1 and CDR2: KGHDR and SFDVKD.

The table lists this clonotype with a few counts. This chain connects TRBV5-1 to TRBJ2-1; either TRBD1 or TRBD2 may fit D (7 bases each). The length of the CDR3 is 17 residues. CDR1 and CDR2 from the germline V gene are SGHRS and YFSETQ. The ends were cut back, 4 bases at V and 0 bases at J, with 17 bases in the middle. CDR3 coding DNA: TGCGCCAGCAGCAAACAGACAGGGAGGGGCTCCTACAATGAGCAGTTCTTC. Amino acids: CASSKQTGRGSYNEQFF.

In this sample, this clonotype turned up once. The chain carries TRBV27 and TRBJ1-2; no definite D call. CDR3 length: 16 residues. Trimming cost V 1 base and J 0 bases, with 12 bases left between them. The germline CDR1 and CDR2 sequences are MNHEY and SMNVEV (reference sequence). The CDR3 protein is CASSLFPPRSNYGYTF. For the CDR3, the DNA is TGTGCCAGCAGTTTATTTCCTCCGAGATCTAACTATGGCTACACCTTC.

This clonotype was recorded a few times. The V and J genes are TRBV10-2 and TRBJ2-1; weak D call: TRBD1 (5 bases). The germline V gene has CDR1 WSHSY and CDR2 SAAADI. Trimming pared 8 bases from V and 3 bases from J, leaving 14 bases between. This CDR3 comprises 14 residues. CDR3 loop: CASGQGIYYNEQFF. The DNA for the CDR3 is TGCGCCAGCGGGCAGGGAATTTACTACAATGAGCAGTTCTTC.

This clonotype has more than one count but fewer than ten. Given a much more abundant clone one base away, this may be a read error. This rearrangement joins TRBV10-3 to TRBJ2-3; D unclear. Germline assignment: CDR1 ENHRY and CDR2 SYGVKD. V lost 5 bases and J 2 bases, leaving 2 bases between the germline ends. The CDR3 runs 11 residues. The CDR3 loop reads CAISNTDTQYF. In nucleotides, the CDR3 is TGTGCCATCAGTAACACAGATACGCAGTATTTT.

The rearrangement links TRBV19 to TRBJ1-5; no reliable D call. CDR1 and CDR2 (germline): LNHDA, SQIVND (reference sequence). The CDR3 loop spans 15 amino acids. V was pared by 10 bases and J by 0 bases, with 16 bases between. The DNA of the CDR3 is TGTGCCACCGTACCTCAGCACGATAGCAATCAGCCCCAGCATTTT. Protein sequence: CATVPQHDSNQPQHF.

This clonotype was counted between two and nine times. This sequence joins TRBV9 and TRBJ1-1; D unclear. The CDR3 has 14 residues. The V end lost 2 bases, the J end lost 4 bases, and 12 bases lay between the germline ends. Germline CDR1 reads SGDLS; CDR2 reads YYNGEE. The DNA for the CDR3 is TGTGCCAGCAGCGTCGGTCCCCCGGGCACTGAAGCTTTCTTT. Protein sequence: CASSVGPPGTEAFF.

Only a few counts were recorded for this clonotype. The J gene is TRBJ2-3, the V gene TRBV13, with 7 nucleotides matching TRBD1. Per germline, CDR1 PRHDT and CDR2 FYEKMQ (reference sequence). Losses at the gene ends were 0 bases for V and 6 bases for J; bases not matched to a gene: 6. The CDR3 runs to 15 residues. For the CDR3, the DNA is TGTGCCAGCAGCTTAGGGGGGACAGAGGCCGATACGCAGTATTTT. Protein: CASSLGGTEADTQYF.

This sequence joins TRBV7-6 and TRBJ1-4; unclear D gene. Germline V lookup: CDR1 SGHVS, CDR2 FNYEAQ. There are 13 residues in the CDR3. V lost 8 bases and J 8 bases, leaving 15 bases between the germline ends. CDR3 sequence: CASFDMLGEKLFF. In DNA form, the CDR3 reads TGTGCCAGCTTCGATATGTTGGGGGAAAAACTGTTTTTT. Full variable domain (remainder filled in from reference TRBV7-6 and TRBJ1-4): GAGVSQSPRYKVTKRGQDVALRCDPISGHVSLYWYRQALGQGPEFLTYFNYEAQQDKSGLPNDRFSAERPEGSISTLTIQRTEQRDSAMYRCASFDMLGEKLFFGSGTQLSVL.

The V call is TRBV5-6, the J call TRBJ1-4; D unresolved. This CDR3 is built from 14 residues. Per germline, CDR1 SGHDT and CDR2 YYEEEE. Trimming left V 0 bases short and J 4 bases short, with 7 bases between. CDR3 region: CASSLGQVNEKLFF. CDR3 sequence (DNA): TGTGCCAGCAGCTTGGGGCAGGTTAATGAAAAACTGTTTTTT. Using reference TRBV5-6 and TRBJ1-4 for the parts outside the CDR3, the full variable domain is DAGVTQSPTHLIKTRGQQVTLRCSPKSGHDTVSWYQQALGQGPQFIFQYYEEEERQRGNFPDRFSGHQFPNYSSELNVNALLLGDSALYLCASSLGQVNEKLFFGSGTQLSVL.

J is TRBJ2-7 and V is TRBV20-1, with 11 bases matching TRBD2. V was clipped by 3 bases and J by 0 bases; unmatched bases: 13. The germline V gene encodes CDR1 DFQATT and CDR2 SNEGSKA (reference sequence). The CDR3 runs 18 residues. In DNA form, the CDR3 reads TGCAGTGCTAGTCTCCCGGTCGGAACTAGCGGGAGCTCCTACGAGCAGTACTTC. Translated, it gives CSASLPVGTSGSSYEQYF.

V usage is TRBV19 and J usage is TRBJ2-3; 9 positions match TRBD2. V shed 1 base and J 6 bases; nucleotides not matched to a gene: 8. Germline V gene sequence: CDR1 LNHDA, CDR2 SQIVND (reference sequence). CDR3 length equals 16 residues. For the CDR3, the DNA is TGTGCCAGTAGTATAGGAGTAATAGCGGGAGATGATACGCAGTATTTT. Translating gives CASSIGVIAGDDTQYF.

The chain couples TRBV20-1 to TRBJ2-4, with D perhaps TRBD1 (7 bases). The CDR3 totals 14 residues. Germline-derived CDR1 and CDR2 are DFQATT and SNEGSKA (reference sequence). Trimming removed 6 bases from V and 3 bases from J, with 15 bases in between. Here the CDR3 reads CSAAGGWYKNIQYF. The CDR3 region has the DNA TGCAGTGCGGCAGGGGGGTGGTACAAAAACATTCAGTACTTC.

The chain links TRBV6-2 or TRBV6-3 to TRBJ1-5; 7 positions agree with TRBD1. With V trimmed by 7 bases and J by 6 bases, 18 bases remained unmatched. Germline V gene sequence: CDR1 MNHEY, CDR2 SVGEGT. CDR3 size: 17 residues. The CDR3 here is CASTELWDEGAGQPQHF. The CDR3 DNA reads TGTGCCAGCACTGAACTCTGGGACGAGGGGGCGGGTCAGCCCCAGCATTTT.

The chain couples TRBV7-8 to TRBJ2-3, with D possibly matching TRBD1 (6 bases). This CDR3 comprises 14 residues. Trimming took 5 bases from V and 2 from J, leaving 11 bases between them. From germline, CDR1 is SGHVS and CDR2 FQNEAQ. The CDR3: CASSNRETTDTQYF. The CDR3 DNA reads as TGTGCCAGCAGCAACAGGGAAACCACAGATACGCAGTATTTT.

The chain carries TRBV20-1 and TRBJ2-4, with no clear D. The CDR3 contains 14 residues. Germline V gene sequence: CDR1 DFQATT, CDR2 SNEGSKA (reference sequence). The V gene lost 0 bases and the J gene lost 0 bases, with 6 bases spanning the gap. The DNA for the CDR3 is TGCAGTGCTAGAGATTGGGTAGCCAAAAACATTCAGTACTTC. Translation gives CSARDWVAKNIQYF.

The chain carries TRBV18 and TRBJ1-4, with TRBD1 as a possible D gene (5 bases). Trimming took 5 bases from V and 8 from J, leaving 24 bases between them. The CDR3 has 17 residues. Germline CDR1 is KGHSH and CDR2 is LQKENI. This CDR3 reads CASSSNSGTGAGEKLFF. The CDR3 region has the DNA TGTGCCAGCTCATCAAATTCCGGGACCGGGGCAGGAGAAAAACTGTTTTTT. Based on the CDR3 plus reference TRBV18 and TRBJ1-4, the full variable domain is NAGVMQNPRHLVRRRGQEARLRCSPMKGHSHVYWYRQLPEEGLKFMVYLQKENIIDESGMPKERFSAEFPKEGPSILRIQQVVRGDSAAYFCASSSNSGTGAGEKLFFGSGTQLSVL.

The CDR3 DNA is TGTGCCAGCAGTGAAGTCCCCGGGCCGGCGGGAGGAGAGACCCAGTACTTC. Protein sequence: CASSEVPGPAGGETQYF. The gene calls are TRBV2 and TRBJ2-5; 8 bases are a match to TRBD2. V gave up 1 base and J gave up 4 bases; unmatched junction bases: 11. The germline gives CDR1 SNHLY, CDR2 FYNNEI. The CDR3 is made up of 17 amino acids.

This rearrangement joins TRBV7-3 to TRBJ1-1; perhaps TRBD1 as D (6 bases). The ends were cut back, 1 base at V and 0 bases at J, with 12 bases in the middle. Per germline, CDR1 SGHTA and CDR2 FQGTGA. The length of the CDR3 is 16 residues. DNA of the CDR3: TGTGCCAGCAGCTTAATGCCCAGGGGTATGAACACTGAAGCTTTCTTT. Translating it yields CASSLMPRGMNTEAFF.

The CDR3 spells CASSLLGQGYNEQFF. The CDR3 coding sequence is TGTGCCAGCAGCTTGCTGGGACAGGGCTACAATGAGCAGTTCTTC. This sequence joins TRBV7-2 and TRBJ2-1; 9 positions match TRBD1. The V segment lost 3 bases and the J segment 3 bases; nucleotides outside the gene matches: 3. The CDR3 loop spans 15 amino acids. The germline V gene has CDR1 SGHTA and CDR2 FQGNSA.

In this sample, this clonotype turned up a few times. The DNA for the CDR3 is TGCAGCGTGGCCCTAGCTAATGAGCAGTTCTTC. It is translated as CSVALANEQFF. V gene TRBV29-1 combines with J gene TRBJ2-1, with D perhaps TRBD2 (5 bases). The CDR3 sequence is 11 residues long. Germline V gives CDR1 SQVTM, CDR2 ANQGSEA. V was cut by 6 bases and J by 7 bases, with 10 bases left in between.

This clonotype was detected only a few times. The chain joins TRBV7-3 to TRBJ2-1; D is ambiguous. V dropped 0 bases and J dropped 7 bases, with 10 bases sitting between them. The CDR3 consists of 14 residues. Germline V gene sequence: CDR1 SGHTA, CDR2 FQGTGA. CDR3 residues: CASSLTTPGNEQFF. CDR3 DNA: TGTGCCAGCAGCTTAACCACACCTGGGAATGAGCAGTTCTTC.

The J gene is TRBJ2-1, the V gene TRBV11-2; D perhaps matches TRBD1 (6 bases). Germline CDR1 is SGHAT and CDR2 is FQNNGV. The CDR3 covers 15 residues. With 1 base removed from V and 2 bases from J, the gap between germline ends came to 9 bases. CDR3 in DNA: TGTGCCAGCAGCTTAGGGACAGCGGCCTACAATGAGCAGTTCTTC. The encoded protein is CASSLGTAAYNEQFF.